The T cell receptor beta chain under discussion was sequenced for a study of T cell repertoires in cytomegalovirus infection. At the level of the study: Indications of both CMV infection and matching HLA type were provided by public TCR beta signatures. Whole-study results and caveats: The cumulative frequency of public TCR beta families identified carriers of CMV plus the relevant HLA. HLA-C-restricted CMV-specific TCR beta clonotypes prevailed in the ex vivo response.

The CDR3 has 12 amino acids. Germline V CDR1 and CDR2: MGHRA, YSYEKL. V dropped 6 bases and J dropped 6; count of bases not matched to a gene: 2. This clonotype was seen only a few times. Its specificity is not known. MiXCR, applied by TCRdb to the reads, yields one record per CDR3 protein. The sample holds roughly 860,000 distinct CDR3 sequences, 30% to 35% seen once. The origin of this receptor is a human donor in good health (CMV status not recorded). Some clones in this sample may be carry-over from other donors' samples. V is TRBV4-1 and J is TRBJ2-3; 8 positions agree with TRBD1. The source material was cultured CD8+ T cells from PBMCs, sampled from culture after CMV antigen stimulation. CDR3 loop: CASRTGDDTQYF. CDR3 DNA sequence: TGCGCCAGCAGGACAGGGGACGATACGCAGTATTTT.